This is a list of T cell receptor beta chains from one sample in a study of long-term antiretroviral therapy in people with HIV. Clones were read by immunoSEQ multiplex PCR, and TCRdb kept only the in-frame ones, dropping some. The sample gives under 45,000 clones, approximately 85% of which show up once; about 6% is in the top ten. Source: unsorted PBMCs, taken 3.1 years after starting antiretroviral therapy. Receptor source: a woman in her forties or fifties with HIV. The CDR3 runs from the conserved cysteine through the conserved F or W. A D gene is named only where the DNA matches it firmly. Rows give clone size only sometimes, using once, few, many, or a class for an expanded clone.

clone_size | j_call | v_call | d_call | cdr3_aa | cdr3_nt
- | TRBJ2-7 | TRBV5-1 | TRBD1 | CASSLRTGPSHEQYF | TGCGCCAGCAGCTTGCGGACAGGGCCCTCGCACGAGCAGTACTTC
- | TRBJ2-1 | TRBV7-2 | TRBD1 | CASSSTGVAASEQFF | TGTGCCAGCAGCAGCACAGGGGTGGCAGCCAGTGAGCAGTTCTTC
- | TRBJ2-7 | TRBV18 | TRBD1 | CASRDRASYEQYF | TGTGCCAGCCGGGACAGGGCATCCTACGAGCAGTACTTC
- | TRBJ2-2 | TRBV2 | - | CASIRTEDTGELFF | TGTGCCAGCATCCGCACGGAAGACACCGGGGAGCTGTTTTTT
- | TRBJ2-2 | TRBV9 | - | CASSNPNTGELFF | TGTGCCAGCTCCAACCCGAACACCGGGGAGCTGTTTTTT
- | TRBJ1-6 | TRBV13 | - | CASSLGGPTSSYNSPLHF | TGTGCCAGCAGCTTAGGAGGACCGACAAGCTCCTATAATTCACCCCTCCACTTT
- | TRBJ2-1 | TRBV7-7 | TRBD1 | CASSLVGQGGEQFF | TGTGCTAGCAGCTTAGTCGGACAGGGAGGTGAGCAGTTCTTC
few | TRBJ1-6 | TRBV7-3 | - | CASSLRGSYNSPLHF | TGTGCCAGCAGCCTCAGGGGTTCCTATAATTCACCCCTCCACTTT
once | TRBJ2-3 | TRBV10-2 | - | CSLRDPGDTQYF | TGCTCTCTACGGGACCCCGGGGATACGCAGTATTTT
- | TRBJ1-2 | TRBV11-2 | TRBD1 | CASSPHFGQGARGYTF | TGTGCCAGCAGCCCACATTTTGGGCAGGGGGCGCGAGGCTACACCTTC
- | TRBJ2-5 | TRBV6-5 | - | CASSLNRAETQYF | TGTGCCAGCAGTTTGAACAGGGCCGAGACCCAGTACTTC
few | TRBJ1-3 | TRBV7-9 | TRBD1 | CASSPGTGASGNTIYF | TGTGCCAGCAGCCCCGGGACAGGGGCTTCTGGAAACACCATATATTTT
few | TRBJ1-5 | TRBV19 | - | CASSMPRGSNQPQHF | TGTGCCAGTAGTATGCCCAGGGGAAGCAATCAGCCCCAGCATTTT
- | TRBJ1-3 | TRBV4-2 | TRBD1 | CASSQVPGQISGNTIYF | TGTGCCAGCAGCCAGGTGCCGGGACAGATCTCTGGAAACACCATATATTTT
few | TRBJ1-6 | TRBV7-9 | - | CASSLWGAGGNSPLHF | TGTGCCAGCAGCTTATGGGGGGCTGGAGGTAATTCACCCCTCCACTTT
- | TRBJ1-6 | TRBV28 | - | CASIEGGGSPLHF | TGTGCCAGCATCGAAGGGGGAGGTTCACCCCTCCACTTT
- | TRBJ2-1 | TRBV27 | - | CASSFGTSILNEQFF | TGTGCCAGCAGTTTCGGAACTAGCATCCTCAATGAGCAGTTCTTC
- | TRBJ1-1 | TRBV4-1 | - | CASSLREGNTEAFF | TGCGCCAGCAGCCTCCGGGAGGGGAACACTGAAGCTTTCTTT
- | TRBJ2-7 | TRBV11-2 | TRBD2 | CASSRTSGGPPTYEQYF | TGTGCCAGCAGCCGGACTAGCGGGGGACCTCCCACCTACGAGCAGTACTTC
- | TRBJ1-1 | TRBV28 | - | CASSRSYRDTEAFF | TGTGCCAGCAGTCGCAGCTACAGGGACACTGAAGCTTTCTTT
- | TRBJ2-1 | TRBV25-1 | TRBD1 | CASSGRDRGMSNEQFF | TGTGCCAGCAGTGGGAGGGACAGGGGGATGTCCAATGAGCAGTTCTTC
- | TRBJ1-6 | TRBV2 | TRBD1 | CASSAPGQSDRSPLHF | TGTGCCAGCAGTGCCCCGGGACAGTCAGATCGTTCACCCCTCCACTTT
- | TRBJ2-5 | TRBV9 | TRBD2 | CASSVEGLAGGYQETQYF | TGTGCCAGCAGCGTAGAAGGACTAGCGGGGGGTTACCAAGAGACCCAGTACTTC
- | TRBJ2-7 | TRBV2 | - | CASSRNKGYEQYF | TGTGCCAGCAGTCGGAATAAGGGGTACGAGCAGTACTTC
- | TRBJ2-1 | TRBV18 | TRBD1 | CASSPDRVGNEQFF | TGTGCCAGCTCACCAGACAGGGTAGGGAATGAGCAGTTCTTC
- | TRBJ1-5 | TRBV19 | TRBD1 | CASSLDRGGNQPQHF | TGTGCCAGTAGTCTAGACAGGGGTGGCAATCAGCCCCAGCATTTT
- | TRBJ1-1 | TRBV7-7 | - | CASSFGGRSGGQNTEAFF | TGTGCTAGCAGCTTCGGGGGGCGAAGCGGGGGACAGAACACTGAAGCTTTCTTT
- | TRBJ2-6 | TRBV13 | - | CASSLGPTSSGANVLTF | TGTGCCAGCAGCTTAGGCCCAACTAGCTCTGGGGCCAACGTCCTGACTTTC
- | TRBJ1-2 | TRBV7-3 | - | CASSPDGGARSGYTF | TGTGCCAGCAGCCCTGACGGGGGGGCGCGTTCTGGCTACACCTTC
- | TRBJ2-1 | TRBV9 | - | CASSVVGGRDNEQFF | TGTGCCAGCAGCGTAGTCGGGGGTAGAGACAATGAGCAGTTCTTC
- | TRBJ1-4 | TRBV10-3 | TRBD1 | CAISESAGGGEKLFF | TGTGCCATCAGTGAGTCGGCAGGGGGCGGTGAAAAACTGTTTTTT
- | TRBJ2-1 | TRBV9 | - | CASSVAQGLNEQFF | TGTGCCAGCAGCGTCGCCCAGGGGCTCAATGAGCAGTTCTTC
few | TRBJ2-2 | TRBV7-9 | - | CASSSLGPHEALFF | TGTGCCAGCAGCTCACTCGGGCCACATGAGGCCCTGTTTTTT
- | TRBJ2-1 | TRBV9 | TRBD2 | CASSVGSSGGDNEQFF | TGTGCCAGCAGCGTAGGATCGAGCGGGGGGGACAATGAGCAGTTCTTC
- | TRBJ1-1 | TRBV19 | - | CASSILWGQGHTEAFF | TGTGCCAGTAGTATCCTCTGGGGGCAGGGTCACACTGAAGCTTTCTTT
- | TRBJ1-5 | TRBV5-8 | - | CASTWGGAYSNQPQHF | TGTGCCAGCACCTGGGGCGGAGCTTATAGCAATCAGCCCCAGCATTTT
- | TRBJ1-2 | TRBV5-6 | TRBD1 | CASSLGGGQTHYGYTF | TGTGCCAGCAGCTTGGGGGGGGGACAGACACACTATGGCTACACCTTC
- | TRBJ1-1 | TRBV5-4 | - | CASSFSVGTEAFF | TGTGCCAGCAGCTTTTCCGTTGGCACTGAAGCTTTCTTT
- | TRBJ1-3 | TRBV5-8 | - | CASSLGGESGNTIYF | TGTGCCAGCAGCTTGGGGGGCGAGTCTGGAAACACCATATATTTT
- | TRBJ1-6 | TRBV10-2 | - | CASRGDRYNSPLHF | TGCGCCAGCAGAGGAGACAGATATAATTCACCCCTCCACTTT
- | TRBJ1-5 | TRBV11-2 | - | CASSPGQNNQPQHF | TGTGCCAGCAGCCCCGGACAGAACAATCAGCCCCAGCATTTT
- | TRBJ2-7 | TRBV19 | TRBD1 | CASSVDRERGEQYF | TGTGCCAGTAGTGTTGACAGGGAGAGGGGCGAGCAGTACTTC
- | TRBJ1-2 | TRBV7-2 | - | CASSLGAGNYYGYTF | TGTGCCAGCAGCTTAGGAGCAGGGAACTACTATGGCTACACCTTC
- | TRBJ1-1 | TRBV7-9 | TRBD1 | CASSLRQGQDTEAFF | TGTGCCAGCAGCTTACGACAGGGTCAGGACACTGAAGCTTTCTTT
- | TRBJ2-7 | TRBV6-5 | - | CASSDRVRYEQYF | TGTGCCAGCAGTGATAGGGTACGGTACGAGCAGTACTTC
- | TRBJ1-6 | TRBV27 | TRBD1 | CASSPPGQGNSPLHF | TGTGCCAGCAGTCCCCCGGGACAGGGGAATTCACCCCTCCACTTT
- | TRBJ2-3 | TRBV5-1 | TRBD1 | CASSFRQGTDTQYF | TGCGCCAGCAGCTTTAGACAGGGAACAGATACGCAGTATTTT
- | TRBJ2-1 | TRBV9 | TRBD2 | CASSVVPAGTPRQFF | TGTGCCAGCAGCGTAGTCCCAGCGGGGACTCCTCGGCAGTTCTTC
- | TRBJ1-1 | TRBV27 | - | CASKSQQGWGNTEAFF | TGTGCCAGCAAATCACAACAGGGCTGGGGGAACACTGAAGCTTTCTTT
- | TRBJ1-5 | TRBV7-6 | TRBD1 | CASSPGTGWGQPQHF | TGTGCCAGCAGCCCCGGGACAGGGTGGGGTCAGCCCCAGCATTTT
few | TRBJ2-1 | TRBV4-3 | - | CASSTSGGKYNEQFF | TGCGCCAGCAGTACGTCCGGGGGCAAATACAATGAGCAGTTCTTC
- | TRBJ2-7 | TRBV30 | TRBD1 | CAWSVRGQGGEQYF | TGTGCCTGGAGTGTACGGGGACAGGGAGGCGAGCAGTACTTC
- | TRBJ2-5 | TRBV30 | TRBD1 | CAWSVTGGVETQYF | TGTGCCTGGAGTGTAACAGGGGGCGTAGAGACCCAGTACTTC
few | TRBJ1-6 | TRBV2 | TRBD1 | CASSRDSQDSPLHF | TGTGCCAGCTCTCGGGACAGCCAAGATTCACCCCTCCACTTT
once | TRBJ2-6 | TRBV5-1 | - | CASSLVGGPGANVLTF | TGCGCCAGCAGCTTGGTGGGGGGGCCGGGGGCCAACGTCCTGACTTTC
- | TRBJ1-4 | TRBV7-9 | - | CASSLGQGEGEKLFF | TGTGCCAGCAGCTTAGGTCAAGGGGAAGGTGAAAAACTGTTTTTT
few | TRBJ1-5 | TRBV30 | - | CAWRTGNNQPQHF | TGTGCCTGGAGGACAGGAAACAATCAGCCCCAGCATTTT
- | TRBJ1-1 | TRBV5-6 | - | CASSLLTVRGTEAFF | TGTGCCAGCAGCTTGTTAACAGTCCGCGGCACTGAAGCTTTCTTT
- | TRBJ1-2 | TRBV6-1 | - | CASSGEFLSYGYTF | TGTGCCAGCAGTGGCGAATTCCTTTCCTATGGCTACACCTTC